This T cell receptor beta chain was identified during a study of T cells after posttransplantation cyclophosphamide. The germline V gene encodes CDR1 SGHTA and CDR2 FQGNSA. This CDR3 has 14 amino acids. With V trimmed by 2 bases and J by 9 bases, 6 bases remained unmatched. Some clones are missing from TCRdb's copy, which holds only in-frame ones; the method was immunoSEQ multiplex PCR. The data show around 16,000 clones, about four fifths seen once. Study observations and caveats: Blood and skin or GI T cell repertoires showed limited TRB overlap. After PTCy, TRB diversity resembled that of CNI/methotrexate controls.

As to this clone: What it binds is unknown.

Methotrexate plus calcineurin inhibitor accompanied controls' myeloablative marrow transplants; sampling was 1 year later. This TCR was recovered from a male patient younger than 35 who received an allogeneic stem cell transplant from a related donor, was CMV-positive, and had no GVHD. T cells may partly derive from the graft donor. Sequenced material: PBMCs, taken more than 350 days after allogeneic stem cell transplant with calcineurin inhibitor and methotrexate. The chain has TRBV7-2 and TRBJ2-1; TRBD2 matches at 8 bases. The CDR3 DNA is TGTGCCAGCAGCTTAACGAGGACTAGCAGTGAGCAGTTCTTC. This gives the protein CASSLTRTSSEQFF.